The clone carrying this T cell receptor beta chain was recorded many times. The antigen remains undetermined. In germline, CDR1 is MNHNS, CDR2 SASEGT. CDR3 length: 17 residues. V lost 0 bases to trimming and J lost 3 bases; unmatched junction nucleotides: 9. This sample is part of a study of T cells in Graves' hyperthyroidism and ophthalmopathy. Findings and limits, study-wide: Ophthalmopathy got predicted by the model a median around six months before its onset. Appearing also in blood were most of the thyroid clonotypes expanded above 0.001.

The TCR beta CDR3 regions underwent amplification using RNA transcripts as the source. HTBI primers were the set used in a first-round RT-PCR of the TCR CDR3. TCRdb independently ran MiXCR on the multiplex PCR reads; one entry per CDR3 protein. Among some 380,000 distinct CDR3 sequences listed, 13% were seen once. The sample taken for sequencing was blood. The TCR comes from a man aged 30 to 39 with Graves' hyperthyroidism that later progressed to Graves' ophthalmopathy. This chain uses TRBV6-1 with TRBJ2-7, with 9 bases matching TRBD2. The CDR3 reads CASSEAPAVSGGYEQYF. The CDR3 DNA reads as TGTGCCAGCAGTGAAGCGCCCGCAGTTAGCGGGGGCTACGAGCAGTACTTC.